This passage covers 15 T cell receptor beta chains from one sample sequenced in a study of blood T cell repertoires in COVID-19. TCRdb keeps only in-frame clones here, not all; method: immunoSEQ multiplex PCR. Among about 260,000 clones listed, 85% to 90% were seen once. Sequenced material: PBMCs or T cells enriched from blood (not recorded which). These receptors came from a woman aged 18 to 35 who had recovered from COVID-19.

CDR3 region: CATKQGEGLEQYF. The DNA of the CDR3 is TGTGCCACGAAACAGGGAGAGGGGCTCGAGCAGTACTTC. This chain uses TRBV2 with TRBJ2-7, with a weak D call TRBD1 (6 bases). Germline V gene data show CDR1 as SNHLY and CDR2 as FYNNEI. V lost 10 bases, J lost 6 bases, and 19 bases lay in between. The CDR3 has 13 residues.

This clone came up once. J is TRBJ1-2 and V is TRBV29-1, with 7 nucleotides matching TRBD1. The CDR3 consists of 14 residues. Looked up from germline, CDR1 is SQVTM and CDR2 is ANQGSEA. V lost 5 bases to trimming and J lost 8 bases; unmatched junction nucleotides: 14. The CDR3 DNA follows: TGCAGCGTTAAAAGGGGGCAGGGGCTTCAGGGCTACACCTTC. It translates to CSVKRGQGLQGYTF.

In its sample, this clone was seen a few times. V usage is TRBV5-1 and J usage is TRBJ2-7, with 8 bases that match TRBD2. The CDR3 is 15 amino acids. In germline, CDR1 is SGHRS, CDR2 YFSETQ. The V gene end was trimmed by 0 bases and the J gene end by 0 bases; junction bases not matched to a gene: 2. CDR3: CASSLDSGGSYEQYF. For the CDR3, the DNA is TGCGCCAGCAGCTTGGACAGCGGGGGCTCCTACGAGCAGTACTTC. Variable domain in full (rest from reference TRBV5-1 and TRBJ2-7): KAGVTQTPRYLIKTRGQQVTLSCSPISGHRSVSWYQQTPGQGLQFLFEYFSETQRNKGNFPGRFSGRQFSNSRSEMNVSTLELGDSALYLCASSLDSGGSYEQYFGPGTRLTVT.

This chain links TRBV10-3 with TRBJ2-5; D is possibly TRBD2 (5 bases). Between the trimmed V and J ends, which lost 5 bases and 2 bases, there was a span of 9 bases. Germline CDR1 is ENHRY and CDR2 is SYGVKD. The CDR3 spans 13 residues. The CDR3 DNA reads TGTGCCATCAGTCCGGGGTTACAAGAGACCCAGTACTTC. Its translation is CAISPGLQETQYF.

This rearrangement joins TRBV30 to TRBJ1-3; no firm D call. The CDR3 loop spans 13 amino acids. The germline gives CDR1 GTSNPN, CDR2 SVGIG (reference sequence). The V end lost 5 bases, the J end lost 2 bases, and 10 bases lay between the germline ends. The CDR3 protein is CAWAGQAGNTIYF. The CDR3, as DNA: TGTGCCTGGGCAGGTCAAGCTGGAAACACCATATATTTT.

The chain recombines TRBV5-5 with TRBJ1-4, with D tentatively TRBD1 (5 bases). V lost 4 bases to trimming and J lost 8 bases, with 12 bases between them. In germline, CDR1 is SGHKS, CDR2 YYEKEE (reference sequence). The CDR3 runs 13 residues. The CDR3 sequence: CASSGAGREKLFF. CDR3 DNA sequence: TGTGCCAGCAGCGGGGCCGGGCGGGAAAAACTGTTTTTT.

This chain connects TRBV2 to TRBJ1-1; possible D gene TRBD1, 6 bases. The ends were cut back, 7 bases at V and 7 bases at J, with 28 bases in the middle. CDR1 is SNHLY, CDR2 FYNNEI, per germline. The CDR3 sequence is 17 residues long. Written as DNA, the CDR3 is TGTGCCAGCATGGGGGCCCCCGGGACAAAGGGGACCTTTGAAGCTTTCTTT. Translation: CASMGAPGTKGTFEAFF.

The genes are TRBV4-2 and TRBJ1-2; 7 bases align to TRBD1. Germline V gene data show CDR1 as LGHNA and CDR2 as YNFKEQ. V trimming: 0 bases; J trimming: 5 bases; junction bases outside the gene matches: 12. The CDR3 consists of 17 residues. The CDR3 sequence is CASSQETSEGAPYGYTF. CDR3 sequence (DNA): TGTGCCAGCAGCCAAGAGACGAGTGAGGGGGCACCATATGGCTACACCTTC.

The gene calls are TRBV30 and TRBJ2-5; TRBD1 agrees at 7 bases. Germline-derived CDR1 and CDR2 are GTSNPN and SVGIG (reference sequence). The CDR3 has 16 amino acids. The V segment lost 2 bases and the J segment 2 bases; nucleotides outside the gene matches: 11. CDR3 in DNA: TGTGCCTGGAGTCTATCCCACCGACAGGGACAAGAGACCCAGTACTTC. It specifies CAWSLSHRQGQETQYF.

The chain couples TRBV3-1 (or the pseudogene TRBV3-2) to TRBJ1-2; D call uncertain. With 0 bases removed from V and 8 bases from J, the gap between germline ends came to 16 bases. Germline V gene data show CDR1 as LGHDT and CDR2 as YNNKEL (reference sequence). The CDR3 spans 15 residues. CDR3 loop: CASSQDWAGSYGYTF. For the CDR3, the DNA is TGTGCCAGCAGCCAAGATTGGGCAGGATCGTACGGCTACACCTTC.

V gene TRBV5-1 combines with J gene TRBJ2-7; D is unresolved. V was cut by 2 bases and J by 5 bases, with 14 bases left in between. CDR1 is SGHRS and CDR2 is YFSETQ in the germline V gene. This CDR3 region has 14 residues. This CDR3 is CASSFGQAQHEQYF. For the CDR3, the DNA is TGCGCCAGCAGCTTTGGGCAGGCGCAGCACGAGCAGTACTTC.

The chain joins TRBV21-1 to TRBJ2-1; TRBD1, the table's D call, lacks a check against the DNA. TRBV21-1 is flagged as a pseudogene. The CDR3 sequence is 18 residues long. The DNA of the CDR3 is TGTGCCAGCAGCAAAAACAACAGGGGGGTAACCTCCTACAATGAGCAGTTCTTC. Translating it yields CASSKNNRGVTSYNEQFF.

The gene calls are TRBV10-3 and TRBJ2-7, with a weak D call TRBD1 (6 bases). V dropped 3 bases and J dropped 2 bases, with 11 bases sitting between them. CDR1 ENHRY and CDR2 SYGVKD come from the germline V gene. This CDR3 is built from 14 residues. DNA of the CDR3: TGTGCCATCAGTGATAAACAGGGACCCTACGAGCAGTACTTC. The encoded protein is CAISDKQGPYEQYF.

The chain recombines TRBV20-1 with TRBJ1-5; D remains unclear. The V end lost 3 bases, the J end lost 6 bases, and 12 bases lay between the germline ends. CDR1 is DFQATT and CDR2 is SNEGSKA in the germline V gene (reference sequence). The CDR3 totals 13 residues. The CDR3 sequence is CSASQRKSQPQHF. In nucleotides, the CDR3 is TGCAGTGCTAGTCAGAGGAAATCTCAGCCCCAGCATTTT.

The chain carries TRBV28 and TRBJ1-3, with D hard to call. V dropped 1 base and J dropped 3 bases, with 10 bases sitting between them. Germline V CDR1 and CDR2: MDHEN, SYDVKM. The CDR3 contains 15 residues. As DNA, the CDR3 is TGTGCCAGCAGTTTATACCCGGGTTTTGGAAACACCATATATTTT. It translates to CASSLYPGFGNTIYF.